The clone carrying this T cell receptor beta chain has just one count. Its antigen is not identified. Profiled with immunoSEQ multiplex PCR; TCRdb holds only in-frame clones, not every one. Among more than 100,000 clones listed, around 89% were seen once. This CDR3 has 14 residues. From germline, CDR1 is MDHEN and CDR2 SYDVKM. The V gene lost 2 bases and the J gene lost 3 bases, with 11 bases spanning the gap. The sample originates from a study of T cell responses to AZD1222 COVID-19 vaccine. The overall study: Pooling covered second doses at about 4 or about 12 weeks. Overall study findings and caveats: Sampling captured repertoires only after the peak T cell response. Clonal diversity may have been underestimated in mostly white British donors. Spike was spanned by vaccine-associated CD4 TCRs, which were dominant at 160-218 and 743-854.

This clonotype was sampled from an adult in good health. The chain carries TRBV28 and TRBJ2-7, with D perhaps TRBD2 (6 bases). This specimen was peripheral blood, taken on day 0 of AZD1222 vaccination. As DNA, the CDR3 is TGTGCCAGCAGTTTACCGGGACTCATCTACGAGCAGTACTTC. Translated, it gives CASSLPGLIYEQYF. Looking up the rest from reference TRBV28 and TRBJ2-7 gives the full variable domain: DVKVTQSSRYLVKRTGEKVFLECVQDMDHENMFWYRQDPGLGLRLIYFSYDVKMKEKGDIPEGYSVSREKKERFSLILESASTNQTSMYLCASSLPGLIYEQYFGPGTRLTVT.